A single TCR beta chain is shown here with its context. Its antigen is still unknown. Base qualities are missing; no much larger clone stands one base away. Library method: the immunoSEQ multiplex PCR assay. For the multiplex PCR, a mixture combining 60 forward primers for TCR Vbeta segments and 13 reverse primers for TCR Jbeta segments was used. Amplification of the CDR3 region of rearranged TCR beta genes was performed with a multiplex PCR assay on genomic DNA. On the Illumina HiSeq System, the amplified TCR beta libraries were sequenced as 87-base-pair reads. The published analysis was carried out like this. Across the 700 or so repertoires, a later analysis counted approximately 83 million unique TCR beta chains, roughly 11 million of which were shared by at least two donors. To remove PCR and sequencing errors, raw reads were error-corrected and collapsed into unique sequences using a nearest-neighbor algorithm that merged closely related sequences. CDR3 sequences were aligned to IMGT reference sequences to assign V, D and J gene segments. For a sequence to be retained, a match of at least six nucleotides was required to both a V gene segment and a J gene segment. A rearrangement was called productive if the CDR3 had no stop codons and remained in frame with V and J, and every other rearrangement was called non-productive. Following IMGT convention, CDR3 was defined as the stretch from the second conserved V-encoded cysteine up to the conserved J-encoded phenylalanine. In an earlier analysis of around 640 of the donors, sequences lacking an unambiguous match to a single V gene segment were excluded. An earlier analysis of a few hundred of the donors classified V segments as functional when productive rearrangements were above 56.7% and as segregating when the standard deviation between donors was above 5%. A statistical classification framework was built for diagnosing cytomegalovirus status from the catalog of TCR beta chain sequences. In a later analysis, TCR nucleotide sequences were compared against IMGT/GENE-DB human TR gene sequences so that V and J genes could be assigned. The TCRdist pipeline was used in a later analysis to assign CDR3 sequences and most-parsimonious VDJ recombination scenarios. In a later analysis, every TCR beta chain was defined by the combination of its CDR3 amino acid sequence and its V-gene family, and reads without a unique V-gene family were dropped. A later analysis removed 592 highly shared, low-generation-probability nucleotide sequences to deal with suspected cross-contamination and a sequencing artifact. In a later analysis, a clonal expansion index was calculated for each public chain from normalized within-repertoire ranks of inferred template counts. In a later analysis, generation probabilities were computed with a VDJ recombination model fitted to out-of-frame rearrangements, and the resulting probabilities were checked against IGoR. A later analysis scored TCR-TCR, TCR-HLA and TCR-CMV co-occurrence with hypergeometric tests, applying a repertoire-size bias correction to TCR pairs. In a later analysis, false discovery rates were estimated by permuting HLA or CMV assignments 20 times. In a later analysis, co-occurring TCRs were grouped using DBSCAN, and TCRdist sequence similarity was added for clustering within HLA-allele-positive subsets. Repertoires with fewer than 30,000 or more than 120,000 public chains, plus five repertoires with anomalous nucleotide sharing, were excluded from co-occurrence clustering. TCRdb provides this immuneACCESS table in a form limited to in-frame rearrangements. Some clones are lacking; in checked studies, under half of them reflect an unresolved V gene, and why the rest are absent is not known. Clonal size and the V and J genes are those of that table, whereas D and trimming came from the DNA. This sample is represented by 95,000 to 150,000 clones; less than 85% of them were singletons. The top ten clonotypes cover 15% to 25% of the sample.

V was cut back by 8 bases and J by 5 bases, leaving a gap of 24 bases between them. The CDR3 numbers 16 residues from cysteine through phenylalanine. Kept here is only the CDR3 DNA, which spans 48 bases and is read in frame from base 1. Sequences MNHNY (CDR1) and SVGAGI (CDR2) are obtained from the germline V gene (reference sequence). This sample is part of a study of cytomegalovirus exposure and HLA in healthy donors (TCRdb year 2017). In the study overall: An earlier analysis of some 550 of the donors reported 250 to 300 Gb of sequence data and around 120 million unique TCR beta sequences from roughly 200 million T cells. About 280 gigabases of sequencing data and around 85 million unique TCR sequences made up an early release that covered approximately 700 HLA-typed donors. Of the roughly 400 genotyped donors, around 81% fell in the genetic ancestry cluster associated with self-reported Caucasian donors. The study aimed to test whether cataloging public T cell receptors could reveal signatures of past pathogen exposure. The T cell repertoires of several hundred subjects were profiled by immunosequencing and related to cytomegalovirus serostatus. Along with the roughly 710-subject first cohort, a separate validation cohort of approximately 110 different subjects was used. The study combined high-throughput TCR immunosequencing, statistical association of individual TCRs with disease status, and machine learning to predict cytomegalovirus infection status. A later analysis re-analyzed previously published TCR beta repertoires from roughly 690 donors and added high-resolution HLA genotyping to study TCR occurrence patterns. Rather than using new phenotypic data, the later analysis identified candidate immune exposures from TCR beta sequences and from how often those sequences occurred across donors. To decide whether each TCR beta V gene segment behaved as functional or pseudogenic, an earlier analysis of 587 of the donors relied on high-throughput TCR beta sequencing. Donor age, sex, ethnicity and CMV serostatus were compiled together with the repertoire data. In a later genetic analysis, genome-wide SNP genotypes for about 65% of the roughly 670 donors were used, and that subset was treated as a discovery cohort. All discovery cohort repertoires had been generated using a single sequencing platform. HLA typing included class I and class II loci at four-digit resolution. Typing coverage varied by locus: roughly 629-630 donors for A, B, C, DRB1 and DQB1; approximately 500 for DQA1; about 600 for DPA1; 450 to 480 for DPB1. About five DR-DQ haplotypes were handled as single units for association and clustering, since linkage in the cohort was strong. Among roughly 370 genotyped donors of the cohort, an average of approximately 240,000 unique TCR beta nucleotide sequences were sequenced per donor, roughly a sixth of them non-productive. Findings and caveats that apply to the study as a whole: Several of the top co-occurrence clusters appeared to be linked to parvovirus B19, influenza, CMV and Epstein-Barr virus, according to a later analysis. Because the 87-base-pair reads could not distinguish some IMGT-functional V segments, including TRBV6-2 and TRBV6-3, those segments were excluded. In a later analysis, around 15,000 TCR beta sequences were associated with specific HLA alleles at a false discovery rate of 0.05. The classifier was reported to diagnose cytomegalovirus status with high specificity and sensitivity in both the original cohort and the validation cohort. A few of the identified cytomegalovirus-associated TCR beta chains were confirmed in vitro to be specific for cytomegalovirus antigens. The presence/absence analyses assumed that sequencing depth was roughly uniform across donors, and that assumption may not be true. A total of about 180 TCR beta chains were listed by the study as associated with cytomegalovirus. In a later analysis, most CMV-associated TCR beta chains were found to appear HLA-restricted, with HLA associations seemingly driven largely by CMV exposure. The authors suggested that the approach could potentially be extended to other disease states and immunological phenotypes. In an earlier analysis of a few hundred of the donors, most TCR beta V segments were observed in productive rearrangements about 87% or about 30% of the time, broadly matching IMGT annotations. A cluster of highly shared sequence variants was judged likely to be a technical artifact of the sequencing pipeline. Most TCR sequences were seen in very few donors, while some public TCRs were found in many individuals. A later genetic analysis associated a missense DCLRE1C variant with V-gene and J-gene trimming of TCR beta chains, and an independent cohort replicated the association. CMV serostatus was the only immune exposure information available for the cohort. Because HLA typing was unavailable for some donors at each locus, only the typed subset was used in association tests. Compared with the approximately 670-donor mean, donors in an Asian-associated ancestry cluster had fewer N-insertions in productive TCRs, according to a later genetic analysis. Strong co-occurrence of HLA alleles, especially DR and DQ, made assigning TCR associations to individual alleles difficult. Compared with equally common non-associated chains, HLA-associated TCR beta chains in a later analysis were more clonally expanded and had lower generation probabilities. A further reported finding was that TCR beta sequences accurately predicted the HLA-A and HLA-B alleles for most subjects in the first cohort. The cohort was sequenced for TCR beta chains only, and without alpha or paired-chain data the features that could be detected were limited. In a later analysis, the rate of TCR association differed among HLA loci, with DRB1 alleles having the most associated TCRs and HLA-C alleles having the fewest. Approximately 16 rarely observed V segments, including chromosome 9 orphons, were excluded from the earlier analysis of 550 to 700 of the donors because counts were too low. Linkage disequilibrium might explain the correlated functional status among segregating V segments, but an unknown experimental factor could not be ruled out.

In total, approximately 610 healthy bone marrow donors made up the cohort. At the time of sampling, all cohort members were nominally healthy, though unrecorded immune exposures were likely present. The donor tested CMV seropositive, placing the donor among the 289 seropositive members of the cohort. Each donor provided a peripheral blood sample, and peripheral blood mononuclear cells were used for TCR beta sequencing. Genomic DNA extraction from the blood cell samples was performed with the Qiagen DNeasy Blood Extraction Kit. The chain couples TRBV6-6 to TRBJ1-2, with a tentative D gene TRBD1 over 6 matching bases. Input material: PBMCs. This receptor was taken from a man in his late teens or twenties in good health and CMV-seropositive. The CDR3 protein: CASRRSSDSPSYGYTF. The sequenced DNA: TGTGCCAGCCGTCGTTCGTCGGACAGCCCATCTTATGGCTACACCTTC.